The present T cell receptor (beta chain) was sequenced within a study of blood T cell repertoires in COVID-19. Study-wide context: COVID-19 samples collected from the United States, Italy and Spain covered acute and convalescent phases.

V was pared by 3 bases and J by 10 bases, with 10 bases of the junction left unmatched. The CDR3 consists of 15 residues. In germline, CDR1 is LNHDA, CDR2 SQIVND (reference sequence). In the original analysis: Researchers report that nucleated cell counts were estimated from reference gene primer amplification. Method: immunoSEQ multiplex PCR; TCRdb's copy keeps in-frame clones and lacks some. For V, J and clone size, that table is used; D and trimming come from the DNA. The data hold around 70,000 clones, with approximately 78% observed a single time. V and J are TRBV19 and TRBJ2-1; 9 bases match TRBD2. The TCR was taken from a human donor in a cohort sampled during active COVID-19. Sequencing input: peripheral blood. The CDR3 sequence: CASSIGAGGPGEQFF. CDR3 bases: TGTGCCAGTAGTATCGGGGCGGGAGGGCCAGGGGAGCAGTTCTTC.